This entry lists 6 T cell receptor beta chains sequenced from one sample in a study of T cells in Graves' hyperthyroidism and ophthalmopathy. Researchers took RNA transcripts and amplified the TCR beta CDR3 regions from them. With the HTBI primer set, the TCR CDR3 went through a first round of RT-PCR. In TCRdb, the multiplex PCR reads were re-called with MiXCR into one record per CDR3 protein. The sample yields more than 250,000 distinct CDR3 sequences, about 15% seen once. Material: blood. These receptor sequences come from a woman between 50 and 59 years old with Graves' hyperthyroidism that later progressed to Graves' ophthalmopathy.

Comments on this clonotype: This may be a read error: a much more frequent sequence differs by one nucleotide. The V call is TRBV25-1, the J call TRBJ2-1; 9 bases align to TRBD1. The CDR3 has 14 amino acids. The germline CDR1 and CDR2 sequences are MGHDK and SYGVNS. J was trimmed by 10 bases and V by 3 bases; bases with no gene match: 7. The DNA for the CDR3 is TGTGCCAGCAGTGAGGACAGGGGTTCCTACGAGCAGTTCTTC. Protein sequence: CASSEDRGSYEQFF.

This clonotype was recorded many times. V is TRBV2 and J is TRBJ2-7, with D possibly called TRBD1 or TRBD2 (5 bases each). V shed 6 bases and J shed 0 bases, with 15 bases lying between them. The length of the CDR3 is 15 residues. Germline CDR1 reads SNHLY; CDR2 reads FYNNEI. The CDR3 loop is CASREDISPSYEQYF. The CDR3 DNA reads as TGTGCCAGCAGGGAGGACATTTCCCCCTCCTACGAGCAGTACTTC.

The table lists this clonotype with a few counts. V usage is TRBV7-6 and J usage is TRBJ2-1; perhaps TRBD1 as D (5 bases). There are 17 residues in the CDR3. Deletions cut 4 bases from V and 1 base from J, with 17 bases between. Germline assignment: CDR1 SGHVS and CDR2 FNYEAQ. CDR3 DNA: TGTGCCAGCAGCTCTAGGGGCAGGACGGTATCCTACAATGAGCAGTTCTTC. It specifies CASSSRGRTVSYNEQFF.

The table lists this clonotype with many counts. This chain links TRBV6-1 with TRBJ2-5, with 9 bases fitting TRBD2. The CDR3 loop spans 19 amino acids. Germline trimming cut 4 bases from V and 3 bases from J; bases unmatched to any gene: 18. CDR1 MNHNS and CDR2 SASEGT come from the germline V gene. The CDR3 DNA is TGTGCCAGCAGTGCTGACTTTGGGGGTAGCGGGAGTGGGAAAGAGACCCAGTACTTC. This encodes CASSADFGGSGSGKETQYF.

This clonotype was seen more than once but under ten times. The rearrangement joins TRBV2 to TRBJ1-2; D perhaps matches TRBD1 (5 bases). Per germline, CDR1 SNHLY and CDR2 FYNNEI. This CDR3 is 13 amino acids long. Between the trimmed V and J ends, which lost 5 bases and 4 bases, there was a span of 11 bases. The CDR3 reads CASSSGTSYGYTF. In DNA form, the CDR3 reads TGTGCCAGCAGTTCGGGGACTTCCTATGGCTACACCTTC. Based on the CDR3 plus reference TRBV2 and TRBJ1-2, the full variable domain is EPEVTQTPSHQVTQMGQEVILRCVPISNHLYFYWYRQILGQKVEFLVSFYNNEISEKSEIFDDQFSVERPDGSNFTLKIRSTKLEDSAMYFCASSSGTSYGYTFGSGTRLTVV.

This clonotype was found a few times. The chain is built from TRBV5-6 and TRBJ2-1; D is unclear. This CDR3 is built from 16 residues. Trimming stripped 4 bases from V and 1 base from J, with 15 bases between. CDR1 is SGHDT, CDR2 YYEEEE, per germline. The CDR3 nucleotides are TGTGCCAGCAGCCCCCCCGGTAAATTTTCCTACAATGAGCAGTTCTTC. This codes for CASSPPGKFSYNEQFF.